The 26 T cell receptor beta chains reported below all come from one sample, sequenced in a study of CD8 T cells in ankylosing spondylitis. Overall study findings and caveats: A TCR beta motif of fewer than ten highly homologous variants seemed to mark ankylosing spondylitis blood.

Using its own MiXCR run on the 5' RACE reads, TCRdb lists one record per CDR3 protein. In the table there are around 540,000 distinct CDR3 sequences, over 9.5% of which are singletons. These TCRs' antigens remain unknown. The sequenced material came from blood, either unsorted or a sorted T cell fraction (not recorded which). These receptors all stem from a male donor with ankylosing spondylitis.

This clonotype appeared many times. This sequence joins TRBV4-2 and TRBJ2-1, with 10 bases matching TRBD2. V shed 3 bases and J 5 bases; nucleotides not matched to a gene: 7. The V gene's germline CDR1 is LGHNA and CDR2 YNFKEQ. The CDR3 is 16 amino acids. The CDR3 protein is CASSHSGGLADNEQFF. The CDR3, as DNA: TGTGCCAGCAGCCATTCGGGTGGACTAGCGGACAATGAGCAGTTCTTC.

This clonotype has a handful of counts. This sequence joins TRBV10-2 and TRBJ2-7; 10 nucleotides agree with TRBD2. The CDR3 is 15 residues long. Germline values: CDR1 WSHSY, CDR2 SAAADI. J was trimmed by 4 bases and V by 0 bases; bases with no gene match: 3. The CDR3, as DNA: TGCGCCAGCAGTGAGTCGCTAGCGGGAGAGTACGAGCAGTACGTC. This encodes CASSESLAGEYEQYV.

The table lists this clonotype with a few counts. The genes are TRBV5-1 and TRBJ2-2; possibly TRBD2 for D (6 bases). In germline, CDR1 is SGHRS, CDR2 YFSETQ. Between the trimmed V and J ends, which lost 7 bases and 6 bases, there was a span of 16 bases. The CDR3 has 14 residues. The CDR3 nucleotides are TGCGCCAGCGGGAACTGGAGGGCCTCCGGGGAGCTGTTTTTT. The encoded protein is CASGNWRASGELFF.

This clonotype was detected many times. V usage is TRBV10-3 and J usage is TRBJ2-1; tentative D call: TRBD2 (7 bases). The germline gives CDR1 ENHRY, CDR2 SYGVKD. Between the trimmed V and J ends, which lost 6 bases and 9 bases, there was a span of 12 bases. The CDR3 is made up of 12 amino acids. The CDR3 DNA follows: TGTGCCATCAGGGGGGGGGCCGGTGAGCAGTTCTTC. It specifies CAIRGGAGEQFF.

This clonotype appeared many times. V and J are TRBV12-3 or TRBV12-4 and TRBJ2-2; D perhaps matches TRBD1 (6 bases). The ends were cut back, 4 bases at V and 0 bases at J, with 12 bases in the middle. The CDR3 is made up of 16 amino acids. CDR3 in amino acids: CASSSRTVTNTGELFF. CDR3 coding DNA: TGTGCCAGCAGTTCCAGGACAGTCACGAACACCGGGGAGCTGTTTTTT.

The gene calls are TRBV7-8 and TRBJ1-5; D is perhaps TRBD1 (6 bases). Germline-derived CDR1 and CDR2 are SGHVS and FQNEAQ. There are 16 residues in the CDR3. With 2 bases removed from V and 0 bases from J, the gap between germline ends came to 11 bases. In DNA form, the CDR3 reads TGTGCCAGCAGCTTACAGGGGCGGATTAGCAATCAGCCCCAGCATTTT. As protein: CASSLQGRISNQPQHF.

This rearrangement joins TRBV10-3 to TRBJ2-3; the match to TRBD2 covers 11 bases. Germline CDR1 reads ENHRY; CDR2 reads SYGVKD. After removal of 5 bases from V and 0 bases from J, the junction contained 4 bases not matched to a gene. The CDR3 loop spans 16 amino acids. CDR3 loop: CAISKGLAASTDTQYF. Written as DNA, the CDR3 is TGTGCCATCAGTAAGGGACTAGCGGCCAGCACAGATACGCAGTATTTT.

This clonotype has just a few counts. The genes are TRBV29-1 and TRBJ2-5, with D possibly being TRBD2 (5 bases). The CDR3 extends over 12 amino acids. The germline gives CDR1 SQVTM, CDR2 ANQGSEA. The V end lost 7 bases, the J end lost 0 bases, and 9 bases lay between the germline ends. CDR3 nucleotides: TGCAGCGCGAGGGTGTACCAAGAGACCCAGTACTTC. Its translation is CSARVYQETQYF.

The V and J genes are TRBV20-1 and TRBJ2-1; 11 bases line up with TRBD2. In germline, CDR1 is DFQATT, CDR2 SNEGSKA (reference sequence). The CDR3 has 16 residues. Trimming removed 2 bases from V and 6 bases from J; junction bases left unmatched: 9. Here the CDR3 DNA reads TGCAGTGCTAGACCCTTAACTAGCGGGAGTCCCAATGAGCAGTTCTTC. Translation gives CSARPLTSGSPNEQFF.

This clonotype was counted only a few times. The genes are TRBV12-3 or TRBV12-4 and TRBJ2-3; perhaps TRBD2 as D (6 bases). This CDR3 region has 15 residues. Trimming left V 7 bases short and J 2 bases short, with 16 bases between. In DNA, the CDR3 is TGTGCCAGCACCCTGCATTGGGGGGACACAGATACGCAGTATTTT. As protein: CASTLHWGDTDTQYF.

The chain links TRBV20-1 to TRBJ1-3; D is perhaps TRBD1 (6 bases). Germline V gene lookup returns CDR1 DFQATT and CDR2 SNEGSKA (reference sequence). V lost 0 bases and J 4 bases, leaving 10 bases between the germline ends. The CDR3 runs 14 residues. CDR3 protein: CSARDPQGGNTIYF. CDR3 coding DNA: TGCAGTGCTAGAGATCCACAGGGAGGAAACACCATATATTTT.

The chain joins TRBV15 to TRBJ1-4; 11 bases map to TRBD1. The germline gives CDR1 LNHNV, CDR2 YYDKDF (reference sequence). Unmatched junction bases numbered 7, after V lost 1 base and J lost 6 bases. The CDR3 runs to 17 residues. CDR3 protein: CATSRAGQGVEDEKLFF. As DNA, the CDR3 is TGTGCCACCAGCAGAGCGGGACAGGGGGTCGAGGATGAAAAACTGTTTTTT.

The V call is TRBV29-1, the J call TRBJ2-5; D is uncertain. Germline loops: CDR1 SQVTM, CDR2 ANQGSEA. The V gene lost 3 bases and the J gene lost 4 bases, with 6 bases spanning the gap. The CDR3 length is 11 residues. CDR3 nucleotide sequence: TGCAGCGTTGAGTCCCGAGAGACCCAGTACTTC. It encodes CSVESRETQYF.

V and J are TRBV7-7 and TRBJ1-3; no clear D gene. V gave up 5 bases and J gave up 0 bases, with 8 bases separating them. Per germline, CDR1 SSHAT and CDR2 FNYEAQ (reference sequence). The CDR3 spans 14 residues. The CDR3 DNA reads TGTGCCAGCAGCGAAATGGGCTCTGGAAACACCATATATTTT. Translated, it gives CASSEMGSGNTIYF.

This clonotype was seen repeatedly, ten times or more. The chain couples TRBV10-2 to TRBJ1-2; D is perhaps TRBD1 (5 bases). CDR3 length: 14 amino acids. In germline, CDR1 is WSHSY, CDR2 SAAADI. With 5 bases removed from V and 2 bases from J, the gap between germline ends came to 12 bases. The CDR3 loop reads CASSPLGRNYGYTF. The CDR3 bases are TGCGCCAGCAGTCCCCTGGGACGGAACTATGGCTACACCTTC.

This clonotype was recorded a few times. The chain couples TRBV5-1 to TRBJ2-1, with 8 bases identical to TRBD1. This CDR3 spans 15 amino acids. Per the germline V gene, CDR1 is SGHRS and CDR2 is YFSETQ. The V gene end was trimmed by 1 base and the J gene end by 6 bases; junction bases not matched to a gene: 6. DNA of the CDR3: TGCGCCAGCAGCTTGATGGGACAGGACACCAATGAGCAGTTCTTC. Its protein is CASSLMGQDTNEQFF.

This clonotype has more than one count but fewer than ten. The chain combines TRBV7-2 with TRBJ1-1; the D gene is possibly TRBD1 (5 bases). Trimming removed 1 base at V and 8 bases at J, with 14 bases between. The CDR3 totals 14 residues. The germline V gene has CDR1 SGHTA and CDR2 FQGNSA. CDR3 nucleotide sequence: TGTGCCAGCAGCTTAGTTCTGGGGGGGTACGAAGCTTTCTTT. It specifies CASSLVLGGYEAFF.

V usage is TRBV7-6 and J usage is TRBJ1-1; the match to TRBD1 covers 11 bases. V lost 1 base, J lost 11 bases, and 12 bases stayed unmatched. This CDR3 spans 16 amino acids. Germline V gene sequence: CDR1 SGHVS, CDR2 FNYEAQ. CDR3 amino acids: CASSLEAGTGGFMAFF. CDR3 coding DNA: TGTGCCAGCAGCTTAGAGGCCGGGACAGGGGGTTTTATGGCTTTCTTT.

Ten or more counts support this clonotype. The genes are TRBV7-2 and TRBJ2-3; no reliable D call. Trimming removed 0 bases from V and 6 bases from J, with 10 bases in between. The CDR3 has 14 amino acids. The germline V gene has CDR1 SGHTA and CDR2 FQGNSA. As DNA, the CDR3 is TGTGCCAGCAGCTTAGCGAGCCCCGAGGATACGCAGTATTTT. This codes for CASSLASPEDTQYF.

This clonotype showed up just a few times. V gene TRBV7-2 combines with J gene TRBJ2-6; no firm D call. Germline values: CDR1 SGHTA, CDR2 FQGNSA. The CDR3 covers 14 residues. The V end lost 5 bases, the J end lost 0 bases, and 5 bases lay between the germline ends. For the CDR3, the DNA is TGTGCCAGCAGCCGTTACTCTGGGGCCAACGTCCTGACTTTC. As protein: CASSRYSGANVLTF.

This clonotype was observed a handful of times. The gene calls are TRBV11-2 and TRBJ2-1; 9 bases map to TRBD1. V trimming: 2 bases; J trimming: 6 bases; junction bases outside the gene matches: 14. This CDR3 is 18 amino acids long. CDR1 is SGHAT, CDR2 FQNNGV, per germline. CDR3 nucleotides: TGTGCCAGCAGCTTACGAACTCCGGGACAGGGCTCGGTCAATGAGCAGTTCTTC. It is translated as CASSLRTPGQGSVNEQFF.

The gene calls are TRBV24-1 and TRBJ2-3; D call uncertain. The V gene's germline CDR1 is KGHDR and CDR2 SFDVKD. The CDR3 contains 14 residues. The germline V and J ends were trimmed by 4 bases and 3 bases, with 10 bases remaining between them. CDR3 sequence: CATSEGMSTDTQYF. Here the CDR3 DNA reads TGTGCCACCAGTGAGGGGATGTCAACAGATACGCAGTATTTT.

The V call is TRBV6-1, the J call TRBJ2-6; D may match TRBD1 or TRBD2 (5 bases each). Trimming cost V 4 bases and J 0 bases, with 13 bases left between them. The germline V gene has CDR1 MNHNS and CDR2 SASEGT. This CDR3 region has 17 residues. In nucleotides, the CDR3 is TGTGCCAGCAGTGTGGGACCCCAGGCCTCTGGGGCCAACGTCCTGACTTTC. It translates to CASSVGPQASGANVLTF.

This chain links TRBV14 with TRBJ2-7; a weak D match, TRBD1 (6 bases). Germline-derived CDR1 and CDR2 are SGHDN and FVKESK. This CDR3 has 13 residues. With 2 bases removed from V and 4 bases from J, the gap between germline ends came to 9 bases. CDR3: CASSQRTAYEQYF. DNA of the CDR3: TGTGCCAGCAGCCAAAGGACAGCGTACGAGCAGTACTTC.

The chain couples TRBV20-1 to TRBJ2-1; TRBD2 aligns across 10 bases. Per the germline V gene, CDR1 is DFQATT and CDR2 is SNEGSKA (reference sequence). This CDR3 region has 14 residues. The V and J ends lost 4 bases and 10 bases, in that order; junction bases with no gene match: 10. The CDR3 coding sequence is TGCAGTGCTATACGTAGCGGGAGGACAGACGAGCAGTTCTTC. It yields the protein CSAIRSGRTDEQFF.

The chain carries TRBV5-4 and TRBJ1-5, with D maybe TRBD1 (6 bases). V was trimmed by 4 bases and J by 6 bases, leaving 8 bases between them. CDR1 is SGHNT, CDR2 YYREEE, per germline (reference sequence). The CDR3 length is 12 residues. The CDR3: CASSIQGQPQHF. The CDR3 DNA sequence: TGTGCCAGCAGCATACAGGGTCAGCCCCAGCATTTT.